A few counts support the clone carrying this T cell receptor beta chain. The antigen is unknown. The use of a sample-barcoded 5' primer and a J-beta primer mix characterized a second PCR of roughly 6 to 12 cycles. A template-switch adaptor containing 12 random nucleotides labeled each cDNA molecule. At least 2.5 million CDR3-containing paired-end reads were obtained per sample. TCRdb independently ran MiXCR on the 5' RACE reads; one entry per CDR3 protein. This sample has approximately 1.5 million distinct CDR3 sequences, with 40% to 45% found just once. This record belongs to a study of blood T cells in healthy people across ages. Study-wide results and caveats: Possibly confounding the expanded clonotype changes was the fact that donor CMV status was unknown.

The sequencing input was blood. The receptor was derived from a woman between 18 and 29 years old in good health.

DNA for the CDR3: TGTGCCAGCAGCTTAGGGCAGACAGATACGCAGTATTTT. Its translation: CASSLGQTDTQYF. The chain is built from TRBV7-8 and TRBJ2-3, with no clear D. From germline, CDR1 is SGHVS and CDR2 FQNEAQ. The V end was cut by 1 base, the J end by 3 bases, with 5 bases between. This CDR3 is 13 amino acids long. Together with reference TRBV7-8 and TRBJ2-3, the CDR3 gives the full variable domain: GAGVSQSPRYKVAKRGQDVALRCDPISGHVSLFWYQQALGQGPEFLTYFQNEAQLDKSGLPSDRFFAERPEGSVSTLKIQRTQQEDSAVYLCASSLGQTDTQYFGPGTRLTVL.